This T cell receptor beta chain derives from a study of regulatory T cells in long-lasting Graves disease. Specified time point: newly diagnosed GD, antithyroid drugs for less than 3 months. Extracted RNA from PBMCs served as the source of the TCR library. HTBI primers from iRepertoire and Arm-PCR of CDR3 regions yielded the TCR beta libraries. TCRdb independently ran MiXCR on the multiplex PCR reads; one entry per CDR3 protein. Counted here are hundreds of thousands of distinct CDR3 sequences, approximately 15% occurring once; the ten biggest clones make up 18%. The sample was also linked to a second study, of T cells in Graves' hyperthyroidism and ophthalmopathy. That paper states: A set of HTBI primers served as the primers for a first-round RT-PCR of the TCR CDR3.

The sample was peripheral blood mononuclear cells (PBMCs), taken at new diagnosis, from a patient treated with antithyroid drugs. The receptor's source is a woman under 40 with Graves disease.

The CDR3 bases are TGTGCCAGCAGTGAAGTGGGTAGCGGGCGCCAAGAGACCCAGTACTTC. This encodes CASSEVGSGRQETQYF. This sequence joins TRBV2 and TRBJ2-5; 7 nucleotides agree with TRBD2. The CDR3 length is 16 residues. Trimming removed 1 base from V and 1 base from J; junction bases left unmatched: 6. The germline V gene has CDR1 SNHLY and CDR2 FYNNEI.